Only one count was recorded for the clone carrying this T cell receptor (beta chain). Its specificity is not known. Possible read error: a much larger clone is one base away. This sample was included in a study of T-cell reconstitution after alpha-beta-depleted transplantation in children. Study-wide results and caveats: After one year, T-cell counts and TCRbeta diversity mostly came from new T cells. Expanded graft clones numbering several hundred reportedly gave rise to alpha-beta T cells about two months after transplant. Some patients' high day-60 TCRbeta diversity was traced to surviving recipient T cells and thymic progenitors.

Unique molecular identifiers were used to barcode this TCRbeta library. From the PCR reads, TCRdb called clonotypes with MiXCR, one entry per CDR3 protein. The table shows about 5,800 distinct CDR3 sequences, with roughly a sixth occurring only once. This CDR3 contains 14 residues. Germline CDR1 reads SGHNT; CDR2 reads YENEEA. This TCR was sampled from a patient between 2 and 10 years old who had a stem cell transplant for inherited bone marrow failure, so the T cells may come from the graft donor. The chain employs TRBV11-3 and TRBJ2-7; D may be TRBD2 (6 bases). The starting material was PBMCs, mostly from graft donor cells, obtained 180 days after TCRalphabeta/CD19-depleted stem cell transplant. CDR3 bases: TGTCCCAGCAGCTTCGGGACGGGAGAAACCGAGCAGTACTTC. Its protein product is CPSSFGTGETEQYF.